This paragraph reports one TCR beta chain. In the source study's methods: Amplifying reference gene primers gave estimates of nucleated cell counts. Measured with immunoSEQ multiplex PCR; TCRdb has only the in-frame clones, and not every one. Clone size and V and J calls were adopted from that table, with D and trimming inferred from the DNA. Among about 440,000 clones, approximately 90% were seen once, and the ten largest hold about 4.5%. This entry belongs to a study of blood T cell repertoires in COVID-19. Across the whole study: In each case, the material was cDNA or gDNA derived from T cells, B-cell-depleted T cells, or PBMCs.

J gave up 1 base and V 5 bases, and 7 bases lay outside the gene matches. CDR1 is SGHNT and CDR2 is YENEEA in the germline V gene. This CDR3 is built from 15 residues. The chain is built from TRBV11-3 and TRBJ2-7, with 8 bases identical to TRBD2. The receptor was isolated from a woman in her twenties or thirties with acute or convalescent COVID-19. Sequencing used peripheral blood. In DNA form, the CDR3 reads TGTGCCAGCAGCCCGGGGGGGGATCGATCCTACGAGCAGTACTTC. This codes for CASSPGGDRSYEQYF.